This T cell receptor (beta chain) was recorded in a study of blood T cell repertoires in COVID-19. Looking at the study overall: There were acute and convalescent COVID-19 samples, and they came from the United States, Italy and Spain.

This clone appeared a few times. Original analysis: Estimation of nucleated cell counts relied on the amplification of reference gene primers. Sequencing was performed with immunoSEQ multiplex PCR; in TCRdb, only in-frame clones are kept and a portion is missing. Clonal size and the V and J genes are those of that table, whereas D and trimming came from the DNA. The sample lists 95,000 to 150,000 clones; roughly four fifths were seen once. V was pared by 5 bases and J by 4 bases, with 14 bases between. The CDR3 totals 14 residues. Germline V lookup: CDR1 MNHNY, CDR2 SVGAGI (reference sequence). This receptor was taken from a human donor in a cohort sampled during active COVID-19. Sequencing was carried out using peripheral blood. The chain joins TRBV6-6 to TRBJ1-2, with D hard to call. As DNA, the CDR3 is TGTGCCAGCAGTCCAAGCGGGGTTCCCTATGGCTACACCTTC. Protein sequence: CASSPSGVPYGYTF.